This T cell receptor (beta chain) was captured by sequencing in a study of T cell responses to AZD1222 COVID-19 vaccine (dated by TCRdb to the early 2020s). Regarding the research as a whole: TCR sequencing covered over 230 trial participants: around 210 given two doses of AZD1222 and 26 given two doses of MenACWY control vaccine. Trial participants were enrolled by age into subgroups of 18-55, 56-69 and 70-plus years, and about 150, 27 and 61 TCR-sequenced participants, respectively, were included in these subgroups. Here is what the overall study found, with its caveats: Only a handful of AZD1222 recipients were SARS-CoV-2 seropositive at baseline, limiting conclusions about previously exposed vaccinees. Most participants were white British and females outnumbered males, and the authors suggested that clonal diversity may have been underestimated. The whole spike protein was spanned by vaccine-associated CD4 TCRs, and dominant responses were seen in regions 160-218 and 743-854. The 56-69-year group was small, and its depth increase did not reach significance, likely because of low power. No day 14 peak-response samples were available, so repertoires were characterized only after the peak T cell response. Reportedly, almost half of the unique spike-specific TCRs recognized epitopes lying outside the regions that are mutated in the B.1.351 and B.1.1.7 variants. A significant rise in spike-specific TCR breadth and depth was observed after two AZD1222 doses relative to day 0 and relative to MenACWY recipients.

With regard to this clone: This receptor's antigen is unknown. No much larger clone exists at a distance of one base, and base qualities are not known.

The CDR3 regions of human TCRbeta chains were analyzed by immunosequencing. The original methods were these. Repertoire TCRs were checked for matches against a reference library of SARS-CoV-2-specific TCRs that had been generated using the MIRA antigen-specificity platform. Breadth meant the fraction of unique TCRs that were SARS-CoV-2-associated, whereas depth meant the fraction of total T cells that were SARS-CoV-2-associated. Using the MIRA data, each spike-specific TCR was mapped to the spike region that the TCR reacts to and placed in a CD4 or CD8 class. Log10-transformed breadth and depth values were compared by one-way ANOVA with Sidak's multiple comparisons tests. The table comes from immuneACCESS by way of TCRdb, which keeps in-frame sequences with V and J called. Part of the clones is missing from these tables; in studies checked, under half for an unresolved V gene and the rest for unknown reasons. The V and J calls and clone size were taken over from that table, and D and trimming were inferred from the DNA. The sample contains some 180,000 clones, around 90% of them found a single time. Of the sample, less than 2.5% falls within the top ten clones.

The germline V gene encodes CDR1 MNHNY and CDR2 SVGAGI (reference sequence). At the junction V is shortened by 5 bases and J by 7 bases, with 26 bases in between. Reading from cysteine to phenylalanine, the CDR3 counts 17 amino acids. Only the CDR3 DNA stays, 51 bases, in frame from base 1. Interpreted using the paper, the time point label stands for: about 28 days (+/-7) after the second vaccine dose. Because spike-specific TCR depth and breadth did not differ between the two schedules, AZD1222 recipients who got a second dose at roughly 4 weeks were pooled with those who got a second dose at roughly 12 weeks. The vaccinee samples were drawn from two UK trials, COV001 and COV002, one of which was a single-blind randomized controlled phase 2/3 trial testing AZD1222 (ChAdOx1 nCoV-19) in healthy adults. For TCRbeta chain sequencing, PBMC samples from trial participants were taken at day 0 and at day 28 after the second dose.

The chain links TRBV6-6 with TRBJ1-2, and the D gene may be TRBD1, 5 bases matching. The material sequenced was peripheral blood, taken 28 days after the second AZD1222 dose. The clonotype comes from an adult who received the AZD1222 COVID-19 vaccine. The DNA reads TGTGCCAGCAGTCCCGACATTCCGGGACGGACAAAGCGTGGCTACACCTTC. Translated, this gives CASSPDIPGRTKRGYTF.